The rows below give T cell receptor beta chains drawn from one sample of a study of shared clonotypes between healthy human individuals. Data came from immunoSEQ multiplex PCR; TCRdb stores just in-frame clones and leaves some out. Of roughly 110,000 clones in the sample, around 73% were seen once. Sequencing input: memory CD8+ T cells sorted from blood. The source of these receptors is a woman in her twenties or thirties in good health. Both conserved end residues are part of each CDR3. A D gene is named only where the DNA matches it firmly. Rows may omit the clone size; those that give it use once, few, many or a size class.

CDR3 length,clone size,D gene,J gene,V gene,CDR3 protein,CDR3 DNA
15,once,.,TRBJ2-5,TRBV6-5,CASSPRNGAQETQYF,TGTGCCAGCAGTCCCCGTAATGGGGCACAAGAGACCCAGTACTTC
15,.,TRBD2,TRBJ2-3,TRBV5-1,CASSSPAGVTDTQYF,TGCGCCAGCAGCTCTCCAGCGGGGGTCACAGATACGCAGTATTTT
14,.,.,TRBJ2-7,TRBV5-1,CASSLTPGEMEQYF,TGCGCCAGCAGCCTGACCCCGGGGGAGATGGAGCAGTACTTC
13,.,.,TRBJ1-5,TRBV5-8,CASSVPRNQPQHF,TGTGCCAGCAGCGTCCCCCGCAATCAGCCCCAGCATTTT
18,many,TRBD2,TRBJ2-3,TRBV5-4,CASSRVPLGSGRPTPQYF,TGTGCCAGCAGCCGGGTCCCATTGGGGAGCGGGAGGCCTACCCCGCAGTATTTT
15,.,TRBD1,TRBJ1-5,TRBV2,CASSPEGQGQQPQHF,TGTGCCAGCAGCCCTGAGGGACAGGGGCAACAGCCCCAGCATTTT
16,many,.,TRBJ1-4,TRBV6-5,CASSYSNGGRDEKLFF,TGTGCCAGCAGTTACTCGAACGGGGGAAGAGATGAAAAACTGTTTTTT
17,.,.,TRBJ2-2,TRBV7-9,CASSLHLRGQYTGELFF,TGTGCCAGCAGCTTACACCTGCGGGGGCAGTACACCGGGGAGCTGTTTTTT
13,.,TRBD1,TRBJ2-3,TRBV7-7,CASSLGQGDTQYF,TGTGCCAGCAGCTTAGGACAGGGTGATACGCAGTATTTT
13,.,.,TRBJ1-1,TRBV4-1,CASSQVENTEAFF,TGCGCCAGCAGCCAGGTGGAGAACACTGAAGCTTTCTTT
12,.,.,TRBJ1-4,TRBV4-1,CASSQGGFVLFF,TGCGCCAGCAGCCAAGGGGGGTTTGTACTGTTTTTT
18,.,.,TRBJ2-3,TRBV27,CASSLKRLWGRGTDTQYF,TGTGCCAGCAGTTTGAAACGCCTCTGGGGAAGGGGTACAGATACGCAGTATTTT
13,.,.,TRBJ1-1,TRBV30,CAWTQRKGSEAFF,TGTGCCTGGACCCAACGGAAGGGGTCTGAAGCTTTCTTT
14,.,TRBD2,TRBJ2-3,TRBV10-3,CATSRLASVDTQYF,TGTGCCACCTCCCGACTAGCGTCGGTAGATACGCAGTATTTT